The 26 T cell receptor beta chains below all came from one sample that was sequenced in a study of Ad26.COV2.S vaccination and SARS-CoV-2 variants. Treatment noted: 19 received Ad26.COV2.S at low or high dose, single or two shots; about 5 received placebo; per-sample allocation not given. On day 63 after the first injection, vaccine and placebo recipients gave samples. Sequencing was performed with immunoSEQ multiplex PCR; in TCRdb, only in-frame clones are kept and a portion is missing. The sample has some 420,000 clones, around nine tenths seen once; the top ten hold less than 4.5%. The sample consisted of peripheral blood, taken in a trial of Ad26.COV2.S vaccine versus placebo. The receptors derive from a person between 18 and 60 years old who received the Ad26.COV2.S COVID-19 vaccine or a placebo.

J is TRBJ2-2 and V is TRBV19, with D perhaps TRBD1 (5 bases). With 4 bases removed from V and 8 bases from J, the gap between germline ends came to 14 bases. CDR3 length: 14 residues. Germline V gene sequence: CDR1 LNHDA, CDR2 SQIVND (reference sequence). The CDR3 region has the DNA TGTGCCAGTAGTACGAAACAGGTCTCGGGGGAGCTGTTTTTT. It encodes CASSTKQVSGELFF.

The V call is TRBV30, the J call TRBJ1-3; no definite D call. CDR3 size: 14 residues. V was cut by 0 bases and J by 1 base, with 7 bases left in between. Germline V gene lookup returns CDR1 GTSNPN and CDR2 SVGIG (reference sequence). For the CDR3, the DNA is TGTGCCTGGAGTGTACATGGGTCTGGAAACACCATATATTTT. It translates to CAWSVHGSGNTIYF.

The rearrangement joins TRBV7-2 to TRBJ1-3; no reliable D call. CDR1 is SGHTA, CDR2 FQGNSA, per germline. The CDR3 loop spans 14 amino acids. V was clipped by 5 bases and J by 0 bases, with 8 bases between them. This CDR3 is CASSRSNSGNTIYF. The CDR3 nucleotides are TGTGCCAGCAGCCGCAGCAACTCTGGAAACACCATATATTTT.

This sequence joins TRBV6-1 and TRBJ2-3, with TRBD2 matching over 8 bases. Germline V gene data show CDR1 as MNHNS and CDR2 as SASEGT. The CDR3 extends over 16 amino acids. The V segment lost 0 bases and the J segment 7 bases; nucleotides outside the gene matches: 9. CDR3 coding DNA: TGTGCCAGCAGTGAAGCGGGCCGGGGGGGCAGTCATACGCAGTATTTT. It is translated as CASSEAGRGGSHTQYF.

The chain is built from TRBV7-6 and TRBJ2-7, with D hard to call. From germline, CDR1 is SGHVS and CDR2 FNYEAQ. The V end was cut by 2 bases, the J end by 2 bases, with 10 bases between. The CDR3 is made up of 14 amino acids. This CDR3 reads CASSLTETTYEQYF. The CDR3 DNA follows: TGTGCCAGCAGCTTAACGGAGACAACCTACGAGCAGTACTTC.

The chain uses TRBV3-1 (or the pseudogene TRBV3-2) and TRBJ2-7; 7 bases fit TRBD1. Per germline, CDR1 LGHDT and CDR2 YNNKEL (reference sequence). The CDR3 spans 15 residues. The J segment lost 1 base and the V segment lost 3 bases, leaving 6 bases of the junction unmatched. The CDR3 coding sequence is TGTGCCAGCAGCCATCTAACAGGGGTATCCTACGAGCAGTACTTC. Encoded protein: CASSHLTGVSYEQYF.

This chain links TRBV6-2 or TRBV6-3 with TRBJ2-7, with D possibly TRBD1 on 5 matching bases. Trimming removed 2 bases at V and 2 bases at J, with 10 bases between. The length of the CDR3 is 14 residues. The germline CDR1 and CDR2 sequences are MNHEY and SVGEGT. The CDR3 bases are TGTGCCAGCAGTTACGGGCAGGGTACCTACGAGCAGTACTTC. The encoded protein is CASSYGQGTYEQYF.

The gene calls are TRBV28 and TRBJ1-1; D not resolved. Germline-derived CDR1 and CDR2 are MDHEN and SYDVKM. V was clipped by 2 bases and J by 3 bases, with 7 bases between them. The CDR3 is 13 residues long. As DNA, the CDR3 is TGTGCCAGCAGTTTAGGGATTTACACTGAAGCTTTCTTT. Amino acids: CASSLGIYTEAFF.

The rearrangement joins TRBV6-4 to TRBJ2-7, with 7 bases lining up with TRBD1. Per germline, CDR1 MRHNA and CDR2 SNTAGT. J lost 2 bases, V lost 4 bases, and 8 bases had no gene match. CDR3 length equals 15 residues. The DNA of the CDR3 is TGTGCCAGCAGTGCCCAGGGACAGTGGACCTACGAGCAGTACTTC. This sequence encodes CASSAQGQWTYEQYF.

The V call is TRBV5-1, the J call TRBJ2-2; D is possibly TRBD2 (6 bases). Germline V gene data show CDR1 as SGHRS and CDR2 as YFSETQ. The CDR3 loop spans 16 amino acids. Deletions cut 0 bases from V and 4 bases from J, with 13 bases between. The CDR3 protein is CASSLEGRSSTGELFF. The DNA of the CDR3 is TGCGCCAGCAGCTTGGAGGGGAGGAGTAGCACCGGGGAGCTGTTTTTT.

Written as DNA, the CDR3 is TGTGCCACCAGTGATTTGGGGGACAGGGGGCACGTTCAGCCCCAGCATTTT. Protein product: CATSDLGDRGHVQPQHF. The V call is TRBV24-1, the J call TRBJ1-5, with TRBD1 matching 12 bases. Germline CDR1 KGHDR, CDR2 SFDVKD. The CDR3 runs 17 residues. V gave up 0 bases and J gave up 6 bases; unmatched junction bases: 5.

The chain links TRBV29-1 to TRBJ2-7, with D perhaps TRBD1 or TRBD2 (6 bases each). The CDR3 loop spans 13 amino acids. V was cut by 3 bases and J by 3 bases, with 12 bases left in between. Germline V lookup: CDR1 SQVTM, CDR2 ANQGSEA. CDR3 in amino acids: CSVDSGAGYEQYF. CDR3 nucleotide sequence: TGCAGCGTTGACTCGGGGGCTGGCTACGAGCAGTACTTC.

This rearrangement joins TRBV23-1 to TRBJ2-3; 9 bases line up with TRBD1. TRBV23-1 is treated as an ORF (open reading frame) with a function not yet certain. The ends lost 7 bases at V and 3 bases at J; junction bases unmatched: 5. The CDR3 is 14 amino acids. Here the CDR3 DNA reads TGCGCCAGCAACCGGGACAGGGTAACAGATACGCAGTATTTT. This gives the protein CASNRDRVTDTQYF.

The J gene is TRBJ1-2, the V gene TRBV28; 8 nucleotides line up with TRBD1. V lost 5 bases, J lost 0 bases, and 8 bases stayed unmatched. CDR1 is MDHEN, CDR2 SYDVKM, per germline. This CDR3 contains 16 residues. CDR3 sequence (DNA): TGTGCCAGCAGTGGGGACAGGTTACGGGCTAACTATGGCTACACCTTC. Protein sequence: CASSGDRLRANYGYTF.

This clone was counted a single time. This chain links TRBV5-1 with TRBJ2-1; unclear D gene. V was pared by 1 base and J by 8 bases, with 10 bases between. This CDR3 spans 13 amino acids. Germline V gene data show CDR1 as SGHRS and CDR2 as YFSETQ. CDR3 residues: CASSLTHKHEQFF. The CDR3 DNA is TGCGCCAGCAGCTTGACCCATAAACATGAGCAGTTCTTC.

The V call is TRBV14, the J call TRBJ2-5, with D uncertain. The CDR3 runs 18 residues. The V gene lost 0 bases and the J gene lost 5 bases, with 22 bases spanning the gap. Per the germline V gene, CDR1 is SGHDN and CDR2 is FVKESK. This CDR3 is CASSQDQIGRRSQETQYF. The CDR3 nucleotides read TGTGCCAGCAGCCAAGATCAGATAGGACGGCGTTCCCAGGAGACCCAGTACTTC.

This clone was detected once. The chain carries TRBV11-2 and TRBJ2-3; TRBD2 agrees at 9 bases. Germline V gene sequence: CDR1 SGHAT, CDR2 FQNNGV. The CDR3 covers 17 residues. V gave up 1 base and J gave up 3 bases; unmatched junction bases: 8. CDR3 sequence reads: CASSLGLRGGRTDTQYF. CDR3 DNA sequence: TGTGCCAGCAGCTTAGGGTTGCGGGGGGGCCGGACAGATACGCAGTATTTT.

The V call is TRBV12-3 or TRBV12-4, the J call TRBJ1-1; D not resolved. V was pared by 7 bases and J by 0 bases, with 6 bases between. The CDR3 has 12 amino acids. CDR3 coding DNA: TGTGCCAGCACTGGGTTGAACACTGAAGCTTTCTTT. Its translation: CASTGLNTEAFF.

This clone was seen at least ten times. This chain connects TRBV11-2 to TRBJ1-4; tentative D call: TRBD1 (6 bases). The length of the CDR3 is 15 residues. V was pared by 5 bases and J by 7 bases, with 17 bases between. Germline-derived CDR1 and CDR2 are SGHAT and FQNNGV. The CDR3 DNA follows: TGTGCCAGCAGCGTCTCCAGGGGCCAGGGTGAAAAACTGTTTTTT. Its protein is CASSVSRGQGEKLFF. The variable domain in full, with the rest retrieved from reference TRBV11-2 and TRBJ1-4, is EAGVAQSPRYKIIEKRQSVAFWCNPISGHATLYWYQQILGQGPKLLIQFQNNGVVDDSQLPKDRFSAERLKGVDSTLKIQPAKLEDSAVYLCASSVSRGQGEKLFFGSGTQLSVL.

The chain employs TRBV30 and TRBJ1-2; tentatively, D is TRBD1 (6 bases). CDR1 and CDR2 from the germline V gene are GTSNPN and SVGIG (reference sequence). V was cut by 1 base and J by 7 bases, with 7 bases left in between. This CDR3 contains 11 residues. CDR3 region: CAWSGGAGYTF. The CDR3 coding sequence is TGTGCCTGGAGTGGGGGGGCTGGCTACACCTTC.

This CDR3 reads CASSQDPRGQGSPLHF. The CDR3 DNA sequence: TGCGCCAGCAGCCAAGATCCGAGAGGGCAAGGGTCACCCCTCCACTTT. The chain combines TRBV4-3 with TRBJ1-6; D ambiguous. Germline CDR1 reads LGHNA; CDR2 reads YSLEER. This CDR3 comprises 16 residues. V gave up 0 bases and J gave up 10 bases, with 16 bases separating them.

CDR3 amino acids: CATQLGAGGPYEQYF. The CDR3 bases are TGCGCCACCCAGCTTGGAGCTGGGGGGCCCTACGAGCAGTACTTC. The chain recombines TRBV5-1 with TRBJ2-7; D could derive from TRBD1 or TRBD2 (6 bases each). The CDR3 has 15 residues. The germline V and J ends were trimmed by 9 bases and 2 bases, with 21 bases remaining between them. The germline gives CDR1 SGHRS, CDR2 YFSETQ.

V and J are TRBV7-8 and TRBJ2-7; 7 bases are a match to TRBD1. Germline assignment: CDR1 SGHVS and CDR2 FQNEAQ. This CDR3 comprises 15 residues. With V trimmed by 1 base and J by 2 bases, 5 bases remained unmatched. The CDR3 sequence is CASSLVTGRPYEQYF. The CDR3 nucleotides are TGTGCCAGCAGCTTAGTGACAGGGAGACCCTACGAGCAGTACTTC.

This chain links TRBV7-9 with TRBJ1-2; D may be TRBD1 (5 bases). The V end was cut by 4 bases, the J end by 3 bases, with 12 bases between. Germline assignment: CDR1 SEHNR and CDR2 FQNEAQ (reference sequence). The CDR3 totals 14 residues. The CDR3 protein is CASSYGGDYYGYTF. CDR3 nucleotide sequence: TGTGCCAGCAGCTATGGAGGGGATTACTATGGCTACACCTTC.

The rearrangement links TRBV3-1 (or the pseudogene TRBV3-2) to TRBJ2-7, with D possibly called TRBD1 or TRBD2 (5 bases each). The CDR3 extends over 14 amino acids. Trimming removed 4 bases at V and 4 bases at J, with 14 bases between. CDR1 and CDR2 (germline): LGHDT, YNNKEL (reference sequence). CDR3 sequence reads: CASSPPGTSYEQYF. In DNA form, the CDR3 reads TGTGCCAGCAGCCCGCCGGGGACCTCATACGAGCAGTACTTC.

This chain uses TRBV18 with TRBJ2-3; 8 bases map to TRBD2. Trimming took 2 bases from V and 6 from J; bases not matched to a gene: 13. CDR1 is KGHSH, CDR2 LQKENI, per germline. This CDR3 is 17 amino acids long. This CDR3 reads CASSPRRKRGKEDTQYF. The CDR3 DNA follows: TGTGCCAGCTCACCAAGAAGGAAGCGGGGGAAGGAGGATACGCAGTATTTT. Full variable domain (outside the CDR3, taken from reference TRBV18 and TRBJ2-3): NAGVMQNPRHLVRRRGQEARLRCSPMKGHSHVYWYRQLPEEGLKFMVYLQKENIIDESGMPKERFSAEFPKEGPSILRIQQVVRGDSAAYFCASSPRRKRGKEDTQYFGPGTRLTVL.